Below are 4 T cell receptor beta chains sequenced from a single sample in a study of blood T cell repertoires in COVID-19. Libraries were prepared by immunoSEQ multiplex PCR; TCRdb keeps only in-frame clonotypes and omits some of them. The profile shows roughly 360,000 clones, roughly 80% of them singletons. The sample consisted of peripheral blood. Every receptor here comes from a human donor with acute or convalescent COVID-19. The donor label of this sample is uncertain.

The chain carries TRBV7-9 and TRBJ2-3, with 15 bases lining up with TRBD2. CDR1 SEHNR and CDR2 FQNEAQ come from the germline V gene (reference sequence). The junction had 4 bases not matched to a gene; V was cut back by 6 bases and J by 3 bases. The CDR3 spans 16 residues. CDR3 nucleotides: TGTGCCAGCAGTTCCGGACTAGCGGGGGGGACAGATACGCAGTATTTT. As protein: CASSSGLAGGTDTQYF.

The V call is TRBV3-1 (or the pseudogene TRBV3-2), the J call TRBJ1-6; 11 bases agree with TRBD1. Looked up from germline, CDR1 is LGHDT and CDR2 is YNNKEL (reference sequence). The J segment lost 7 bases and the V segment lost 3 bases, leaving 5 bases of the junction unmatched. The CDR3 sequence is 16 residues long. The CDR3 spells CASSQYGQGANSPLHF. The DNA of the CDR3 is TGTGCCAGCAGCCAGTACGGACAGGGGGCCAATTCACCCCTCCACTTT.

This clone showed up just a few times. V gene TRBV15 combines with J gene TRBJ2-5; D may be TRBD2 (5 bases). This CDR3 is 15 amino acids long. Germline assignment: CDR1 LNHNV and CDR2 YYDKDF (reference sequence). V was pared by 3 bases and J by 4 bases, with 15 bases between. This CDR3 reads CATSRASLATETQYF. The CDR3 coding sequence is TGTGCCACCAGCAGGGCCTCTCTAGCTACAGAGACCCAGTACTTC.

This clone was detected only a few times. This chain uses TRBV6-1 with TRBJ2-1; D might be TRBD2 (6 bases). This CDR3 has 16 amino acids. Germline CDR1 MNHNS, CDR2 SASEGT. V shed 3 bases and J shed 4 bases, with 16 bases lying between them. The CDR3 coding sequence is TGTGCCAGCAGTGAGGGTAGCGGCGAAGGGTACAATGAGCAGTTCTTC. Translated: CASSEGSGEGYNEQFF.